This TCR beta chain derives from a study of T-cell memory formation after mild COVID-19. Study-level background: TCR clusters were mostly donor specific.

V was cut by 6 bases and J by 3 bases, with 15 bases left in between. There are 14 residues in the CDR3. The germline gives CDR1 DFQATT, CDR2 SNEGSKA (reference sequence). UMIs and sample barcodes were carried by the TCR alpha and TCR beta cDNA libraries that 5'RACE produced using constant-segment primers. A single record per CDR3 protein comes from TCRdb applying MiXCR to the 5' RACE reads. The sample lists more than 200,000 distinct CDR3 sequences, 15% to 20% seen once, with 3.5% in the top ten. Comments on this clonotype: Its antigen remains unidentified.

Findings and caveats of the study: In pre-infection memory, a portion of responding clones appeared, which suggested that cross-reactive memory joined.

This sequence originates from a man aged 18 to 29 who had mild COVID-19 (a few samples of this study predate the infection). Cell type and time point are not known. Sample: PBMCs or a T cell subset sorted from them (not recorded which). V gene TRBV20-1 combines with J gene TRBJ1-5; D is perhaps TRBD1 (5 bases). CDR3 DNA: TGCAGTGCAAAACTCGACAGCGTCAATCAGCCCCAGCATTTT. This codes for CSAKLDSVNQPQHF.